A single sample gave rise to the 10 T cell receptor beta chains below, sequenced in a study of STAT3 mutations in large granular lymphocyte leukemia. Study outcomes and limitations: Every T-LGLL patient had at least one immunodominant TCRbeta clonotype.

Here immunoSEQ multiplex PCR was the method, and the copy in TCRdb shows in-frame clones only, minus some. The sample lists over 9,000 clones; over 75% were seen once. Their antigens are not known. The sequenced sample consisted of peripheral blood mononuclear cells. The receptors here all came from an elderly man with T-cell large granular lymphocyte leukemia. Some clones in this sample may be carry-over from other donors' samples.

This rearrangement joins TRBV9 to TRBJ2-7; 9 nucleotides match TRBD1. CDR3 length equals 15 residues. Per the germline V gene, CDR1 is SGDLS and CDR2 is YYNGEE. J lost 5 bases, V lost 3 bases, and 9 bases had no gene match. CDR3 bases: TGTGCCAGCAGCGCACAGGGGGCCACTTTCCACGAGCAGTACTTC. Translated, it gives CASSAQGATFHEQYF.

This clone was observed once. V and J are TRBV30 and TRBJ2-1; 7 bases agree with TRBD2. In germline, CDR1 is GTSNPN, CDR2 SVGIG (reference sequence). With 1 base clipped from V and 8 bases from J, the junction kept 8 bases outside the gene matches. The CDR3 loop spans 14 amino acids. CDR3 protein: CAWSAGLDGDEQFF. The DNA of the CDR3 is TGTGCCTGGAGTGCCGGACTAGACGGGGATGAGCAGTTCTTC.

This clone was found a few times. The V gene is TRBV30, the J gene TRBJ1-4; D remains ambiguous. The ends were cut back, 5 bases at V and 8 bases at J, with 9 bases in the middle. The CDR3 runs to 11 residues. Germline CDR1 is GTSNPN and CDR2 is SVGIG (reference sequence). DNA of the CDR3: TGTGCCTGGGCCTCCGCGGAAAAACTGTTTTTT. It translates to CAWASAEKLFF.

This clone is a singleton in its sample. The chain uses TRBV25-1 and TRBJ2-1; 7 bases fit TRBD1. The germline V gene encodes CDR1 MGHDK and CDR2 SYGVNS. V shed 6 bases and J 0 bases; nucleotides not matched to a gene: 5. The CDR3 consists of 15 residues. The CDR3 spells CASSDRASSYNEQFF. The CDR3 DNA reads TGTGCCAGCAGCGACAGGGCCAGCTCCTACAATGAGCAGTTCTTC.

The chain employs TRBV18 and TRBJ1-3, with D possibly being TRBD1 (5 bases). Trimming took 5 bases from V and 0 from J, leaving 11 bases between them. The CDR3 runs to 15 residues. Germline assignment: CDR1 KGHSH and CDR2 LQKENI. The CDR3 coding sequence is TGTGCCAGCTCAGACAGAAAAGGCTCTGGAAACACCATATATTTT. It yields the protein CASSDRKGSGNTIYF.

CDR3 loop: CASSLDLAGGGNQPQHF. In DNA, the CDR3 is TGTGCCAGCAGCTTAGACCTAGCCGGGGGAGGAAATCAGCCCCAGCATTTT. J is TRBJ1-5 and V is TRBV7-9, with D perhaps matching TRBD1 (5 bases). Germline lookup yields CDR1 SEHNR and CDR2 FQNEAQ (reference sequence). CDR3 length: 17 amino acids. V was clipped by 1 base and J by 4 bases, with 17 bases between them.

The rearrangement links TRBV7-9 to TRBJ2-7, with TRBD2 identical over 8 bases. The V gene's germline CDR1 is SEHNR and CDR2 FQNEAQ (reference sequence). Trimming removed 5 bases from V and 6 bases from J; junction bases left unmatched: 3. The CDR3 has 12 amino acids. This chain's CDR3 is CASSPGGVEQYF. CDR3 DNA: TGTGCCAGCAGCCCCGGGGGGGTCGAGCAGTACTTC.

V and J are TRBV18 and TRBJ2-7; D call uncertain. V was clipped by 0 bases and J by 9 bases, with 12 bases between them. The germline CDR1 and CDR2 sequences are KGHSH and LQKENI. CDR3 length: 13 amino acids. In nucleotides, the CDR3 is TGTGCCAGCTCACCACCGGCCCGGAAGGGGCAGTACTTC. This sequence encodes CASSPPARKGQYF.

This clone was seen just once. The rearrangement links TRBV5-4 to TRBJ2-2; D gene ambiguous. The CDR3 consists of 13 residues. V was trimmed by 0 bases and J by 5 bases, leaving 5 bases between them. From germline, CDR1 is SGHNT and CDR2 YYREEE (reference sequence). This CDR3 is CASSLDNTGELFF. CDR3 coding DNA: TGTGCCAGCAGCTTGGACAATACCGGGGAGCTGTTTTTT.

The CDR3 here is CAWKLPWGGLGELFF. As DNA, the CDR3 is TGTGCCTGGAAACTCCCTTGGGGGGGCCTCGGGGAGCTGTTTTTT. This sequence joins TRBV30 and TRBJ2-2; possible D gene TRBD2, 7 bases. This CDR3 comprises 15 residues. Trimming removed 4 bases at V and 7 bases at J, with 19 bases between. Germline V gene lookup returns CDR1 GTSNPN and CDR2 SVGIG (reference sequence).